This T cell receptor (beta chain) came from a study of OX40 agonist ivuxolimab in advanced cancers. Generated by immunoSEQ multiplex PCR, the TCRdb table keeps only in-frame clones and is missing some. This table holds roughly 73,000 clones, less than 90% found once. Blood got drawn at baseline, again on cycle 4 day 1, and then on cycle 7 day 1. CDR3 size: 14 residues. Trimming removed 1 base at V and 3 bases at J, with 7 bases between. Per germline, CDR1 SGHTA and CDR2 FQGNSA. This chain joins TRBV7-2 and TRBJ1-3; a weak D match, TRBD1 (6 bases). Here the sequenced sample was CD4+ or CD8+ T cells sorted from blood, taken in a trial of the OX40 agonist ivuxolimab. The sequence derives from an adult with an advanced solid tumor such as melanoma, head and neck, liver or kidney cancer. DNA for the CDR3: TGTGCCAGCAGCTTAGACAGGGATGGAAACACCATATATTTT. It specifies CASSLDRDGNTIYF.